This TCR beta chain stems from a study of OX40 agonist ivuxolimab in advanced cancers. Clones were read by immunoSEQ multiplex PCR, and TCRdb kept only the in-frame ones, dropping some. The sample holds some 25,000 clones; 86% are singletons and the top ten take over 12%. The sequencing here drew on CD4+ or CD8+ T cells sorted from blood, taken in a trial of the OX40 agonist ivuxolimab. The receptor comes from an adult with an advanced solid tumor such as melanoma, head and neck, liver or kidney cancer.

The DNA of the CDR3 is TGTGCCAGCAGCCCACCGGAGGGTTCACCCCTCCACTTT. The encoded protein is CASSPPEGSPLHF. The V and J genes are TRBV9 and TRBJ1-6; D not certain. Germline V gene data show CDR1 as SGDLS and CDR2 as YYNGEE. CDR3 length equals 13 residues. With 4 bases removed from V and 9 bases from J, the gap between germline ends came to 11 bases.